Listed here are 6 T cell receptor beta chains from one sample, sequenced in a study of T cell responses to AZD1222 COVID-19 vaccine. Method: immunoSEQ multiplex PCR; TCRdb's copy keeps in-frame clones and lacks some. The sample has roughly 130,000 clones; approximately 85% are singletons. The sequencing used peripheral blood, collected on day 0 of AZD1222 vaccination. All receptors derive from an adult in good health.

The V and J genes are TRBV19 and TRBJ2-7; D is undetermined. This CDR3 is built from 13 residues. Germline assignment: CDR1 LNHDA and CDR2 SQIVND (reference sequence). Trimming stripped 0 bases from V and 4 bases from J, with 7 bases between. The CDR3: CASSIDPSYEQYF. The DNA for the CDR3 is TGTGCCAGTAGTATAGATCCCAGTTACGAGCAGTACTTC.

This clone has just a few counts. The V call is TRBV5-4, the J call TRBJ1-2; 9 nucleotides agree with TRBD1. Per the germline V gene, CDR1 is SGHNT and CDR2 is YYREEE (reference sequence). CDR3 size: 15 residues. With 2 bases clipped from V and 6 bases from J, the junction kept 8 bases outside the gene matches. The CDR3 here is CASSLRGTGPNGYTF. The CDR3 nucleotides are TGTGCCAGCAGCTTAAGGGGGACAGGGCCTAATGGCTACACCTTC. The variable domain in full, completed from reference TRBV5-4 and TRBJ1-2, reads ETGVTQSPTHLIKTRGQQVTLRCSSQSGHNTVSWYQQALGQGPQFIFQYYREEENGRGNFPPRFSGLQFPNYSSELNVNALELDDSALYLCASSLRGTGPNGYTFGSGTRLTVV.

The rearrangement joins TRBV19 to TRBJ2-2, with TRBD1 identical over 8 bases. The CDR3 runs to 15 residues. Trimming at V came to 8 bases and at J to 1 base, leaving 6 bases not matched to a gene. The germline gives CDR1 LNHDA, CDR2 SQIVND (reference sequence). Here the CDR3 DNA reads TGTGCCAGTGGCACGACAGGGGAGAACACCGGGGAGCTGTTTTTT. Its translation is CASGTTGENTGELFF.

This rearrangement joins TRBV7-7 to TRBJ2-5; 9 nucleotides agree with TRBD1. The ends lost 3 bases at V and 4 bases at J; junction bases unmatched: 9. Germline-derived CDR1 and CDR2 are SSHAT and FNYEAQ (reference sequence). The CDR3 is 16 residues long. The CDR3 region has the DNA TGTGCCAGCAGCTTTAGGACAGGGGTTATAGGAGAGACCCAGTACTTC. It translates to CASSFRTGVIGETQYF.

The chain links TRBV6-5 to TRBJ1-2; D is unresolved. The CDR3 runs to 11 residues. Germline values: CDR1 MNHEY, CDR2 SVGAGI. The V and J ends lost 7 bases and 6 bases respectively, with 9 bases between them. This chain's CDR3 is CASISGDGYTF. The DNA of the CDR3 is TGTGCCAGCATATCAGGCGATGGCTACACCTTC.

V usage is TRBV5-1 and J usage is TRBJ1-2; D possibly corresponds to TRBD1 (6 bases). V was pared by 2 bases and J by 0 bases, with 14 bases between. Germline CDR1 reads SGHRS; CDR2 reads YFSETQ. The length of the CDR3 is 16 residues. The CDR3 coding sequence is TGCGCCAGCAGCTTACAAGCAGGGGCGGCTAACTATGGCTACACCTTC. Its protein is CASSLQAGAANYGYTF.